The T cell receptor beta chain described here comes from a study of identical twins. Points from the study as a whole: Those out-of-frame alpha sequences shared by twins showed an excess of low generation probability.

The germline CDR1 and CDR2 sequences are DFQATT and SNEGSKA (reference sequence). Trimming removed 6 bases from V and 6 bases from J, with 12 bases in between. This CDR3 spans 12 amino acids. Using its own MiXCR run on the 5' RACE reads, TCRdb lists one record per CDR3 protein. The data hold roughly 700,000 distinct CDR3 sequences, with over 8.5% observed a single time. Many counts were recorded for this clonotype. What it binds is not known. These same data were also listed under a study on yellow fever vaccine responses in identical twins.

The sample was PBMCs. This receptor was identified in a woman aged 18-35 years in good health. The chain joins TRBV20-1 to TRBJ1-5; D not resolved. CDR3 protein: CSAWRVGQPQHF. In nucleotides, the CDR3 is TGCAGTGCCTGGCGGGTAGGTCAGCCCCAGCATTTT.